Included here is one TCR beta chain sequence, with context. Measured with immunoSEQ multiplex PCR; TCRdb has only the in-frame clones, and not every one. Here the sample spans 400,000 to 550,000 clones, approximately 90% being singletons. The CDR3 runs to 15 residues. The trim removed 2 bases at V and 8 bases at J, leaving 6 bases unmatched. Germline CDR1 MDHEN, CDR2 SYDVKM. Residents of under 25 US areas, aged roughly 18 to 89 years, made up the participants. Each participant's cohort was designated according to participant-reported clinical history. These data originate in a study of blood T cell repertoires in COVID-19.

The chain joins TRBV28 to TRBJ1-6; 7 positions match TRBD1. The receptor's source is a woman between 18 and 29 years old with acute COVID-19. Specimen: PBMCs or T cells enriched from blood (not recorded which). In DNA form, the CDR3 reads TGTGCCAGCAGTTTAAGACAGGGAGGAGATTCACCCCTCCACTTT. Translation: CASSLRQGGDSPLHF.